This T cell receptor (beta chain) was sequenced during a study of CXCR3-negative and CXCR3-positive naive CD8 T cells. 5' RACE with UMI labels generated the TRB cDNA libraries. After re-calling the 5' RACE reads, TCRdb lists one entry per CDR3 protein, DNA absent. The sample has 60,000 or so distinct CDR3 sequences. The clonotype originates from a human donor in good health. Some clones in this sample may be carry-over from other donors' samples. The sample was memory CD8+ T cells from blood.

The CDR3 here is CASSLRTVRAGTRVDTQYF. The chain links TRBV7-3 to TRBJ2-3; there is no DNA to check the TCRdb D call of TRBD1. This CDR3 region has 19 residues. The germline CDR1 and CDR2 sequences are SGHTA and FQGTGA. Looking up the rest from reference TRBV7-3 and TRBJ2-3 gives the full variable domain: GAGVSQTPSNKVTEKGKYVELRCDPISGHTALYWYRQSLGQGPEFLIYFQGTGAADDSGLPNDRFFAVRPEGSVSTLKIQRTERGDSAVYLCASSLRTVRAGTRVDTQYFGPGTRLTVL.